This entry lists 13 T cell receptor beta chains sequenced from one sample in a study of blood T cells in healthy people across ages. Primed by a sample-barcoded 5' primer and a J-beta primer mix, a second PCR proceeded for about 6 to 12 cycles. TCRdb itself ran the 5' RACE reads through MiXCR, one entry per CDR3 protein. This sample has about 1.4 million distinct CDR3 sequences; 45% to 70% occur once, and the top ten carry over 5%. The sequencing sample was made of blood. The receptors shown here come from a man aged 18 to 35 in good health.

The CDR3 nucleotides read TGTGCCATCAGGCCGGATGTTGGACAGGGGGTCACTGAAGCTTTCTTT. Its translation: CAIRPDVGQGVTEAFF. The chain has TRBV10-3 and TRBJ1-1; 10 bases are shared with TRBD1. V gave up 6 bases and J gave up 4 bases; unmatched junction bases: 11. This CDR3 region has 16 residues. The V gene's germline CDR1 is ENHRY and CDR2 SYGVKD.

This clonotype was found a few times. The V and J genes are TRBV4-1 and TRBJ2-1; 7 bases are shared with TRBD1. Germline V gene sequence: CDR1 MGHRA, CDR2 YSYEKL. V was pared by 4 bases and J by 13 bases, with 16 bases of the junction left unmatched. This CDR3 region has 15 residues. The DNA for the CDR3 is TGCGCCAGCAGCCCCCCTATCGGACAGGCAGGTCTTCAGTTCTTC. Its translation: CASSPPIGQAGLQFF.

In its sample, this clonotype was seen a few times. The chain combines TRBV6-5 with TRBJ1-4, with no clear D. V lost 0 bases, J lost 0 bases, and 8 bases lay in between. CDR1 MNHEY and CDR2 SVGAGI come from the germline V gene. The length of the CDR3 is 16 residues. This CDR3 reads CASSYSTRSTNEKLFF. Written as DNA, the CDR3 is TGTGCCAGCAGTTACTCGACACGGTCAACTAATGAAAAACTGTTTTTT.

The chain couples TRBV27 to TRBJ1-1; the D gene is possibly TRBD1 (6 bases). Germline-derived CDR1 and CDR2 are MNHEY and SMNVEV (reference sequence). V shed 2 bases and J shed 1 base, with 20 bases lying between them. The CDR3 sequence is 18 residues long. The CDR3 DNA reads TGTGCCAGCAGTTTAGTCCCTCCCCCGGGGACACCGAACACTGAAGCTTTCTTT. It translates to CASSLVPPPGTPNTEAFF.

The genes are TRBV28 and TRBJ2-4, with 8 bases that match TRBD1. The junction had 4 bases not matched to a gene; V was cut back by 3 bases and J by 6 bases. From germline, CDR1 is MDHEN and CDR2 SYDVKM. CDR3 length: 14 amino acids. The DNA of the CDR3 is TGTGCCAGCAGTTTGACGGACAGGGTAAACATTCAGTACTTC. Translation: CASSLTDRVNIQYF.

The rearrangement links TRBV7-2 to TRBJ2-3; possible D gene TRBD2, 6 bases. Between the trimmed V and J ends, which lost 5 bases and 5 bases, there was a span of 14 bases. Germline V CDR1 and CDR2: SGHTA, FQGNSA. This CDR3 comprises 14 residues. CDR3 protein: CASSLGLVGDTQYF. CDR3 bases: TGTGCCAGCAGCCTGGGACTGGTCGGAGATACGCAGTATTTT.

The CDR3 sequence: CASSLWGRGQEDTQYF. The CDR3, as DNA: TGTGCCAGCAGCTTGTGGGGCAGGGGGCAGGAAGATACGCAGTATTTT. The chain employs TRBV11-2 and TRBJ2-3, with 8 bases identical to TRBD1. V was pared by 3 bases and J by 5 bases, with 10 bases of the junction left unmatched. CDR3 size: 16 residues. Germline V CDR1 and CDR2: SGHAT, FQNNGV.

In this sample, this clonotype turned up once. The rearrangement links TRBV3-1 to TRBJ2-1; 8 bases align to TRBD1. The CDR3 length is 15 residues. Trimming at V came to 4 bases and at J to 8 bases, leaving 10 bases not matched to a gene. Germline assignment: CDR1 LGHDT and CDR2 YNNKEL (reference sequence). DNA of the CDR3: TGTGCCAGCAGCCCCGGCAGGGGGCTTGGTGATGAGCAGTTCTTC. Translated: CASSPGRGLGDEQFF.

This clonotype was found a few times. J is TRBJ2-1 and V is TRBV5-1; no definite D call. This CDR3 is 13 amino acids long. The V gene lost 0 bases and the J gene lost 6 bases, with 7 bases spanning the gap. CDR1 SGHRS and CDR2 YFSETQ come from the germline V gene. CDR3 loop: CASSLGYGNEQFF. The CDR3 bases are TGCGCCAGCAGCTTGGGTTATGGCAATGAGCAGTTCTTC.

This clonotype was found a few times. For the CDR3, the DNA is TGTGCCAGCAGTTACCGTCCCAGGGAGGAGACCCAGTACTTC. Translating it yields CASSYRPREETQYF. This rearrangement joins TRBV6-6 to TRBJ2-5, with D perhaps being TRBD1 or TRBD2 (5 bases each). The germline V and J ends were trimmed by 2 bases and 5 bases, with 12 bases remaining between them. Germline V CDR1 and CDR2: MNHNY, SVGAGI (reference sequence). The CDR3 runs to 14 residues.

This rearrangement joins TRBV20-1 to TRBJ2-1; D remains unclear. This CDR3 has 14 amino acids. With 5 bases removed from V and 5 bases from J, the gap between germline ends came to 16 bases. Germline CDR1 reads DFQATT; CDR2 reads SNEGSKA (reference sequence). The CDR3 DNA is TGCAGTGCTGATGGGTTTAACCCCAACAATGAGCAGTTCTTC. It yields the protein CSADGFNPNNEQFF.

Remarks on this clonotype: One junction end does not reproduce the germline sequence, and a read error may be involved. This sequence joins TRBV12-3 or TRBV12-4 and TRBJ2-3; the match to TRBD2 covers 8 bases. The CDR3 runs 16 residues. The CDR3 sequence is CASNDRGGLSTETQYF. The CDR3 nucleotides are TGTGCCAGCAACGATCGGGGGGGGTTAAGCACAGAGACGCAGTATTTT.

The gene calls are TRBV20-1 and TRBJ2-1; the match to TRBD2 covers 13 bases. The J segment lost 1 base and the V segment lost 0 bases, leaving 3 bases of the junction unmatched. The CDR3 loop spans 17 amino acids. Germline CDR1 reads DFQATT; CDR2 reads SNEGSKA (reference sequence). The CDR3 loop is CSARDGGLAGSYNEQFF. The DNA for the CDR3 is TGCAGTGCTAGAGATGGGGGACTAGCGGGGTCCTACAATGAGCAGTTCTTC.